This TCR beta chain was profiled in a study of technical replicates of blood from a few donors. Here immunoSEQ multiplex PCR was the method, and the copy in TCRdb shows in-frame clones only, minus some. In the table there are more than 45,000 clones, about nine tenths of which are singletons. Germline V CDR1 and CDR2: MNHEY, SVGAGI. After removal of 0 bases from V and 1 base from J, the junction contained 4 bases not matched to a gene. CDR3 size: 16 residues. V gene TRBV6-5 combines with J gene TRBJ1-1, with 8 bases matching TRBD1. The sequencing sample was made of PBMCs. This TCR derives from a human donor in good health. Some clones in this sample may be carry-over from other donors' samples. DNA for the CDR3: TGTGCCAGCAGTTACTCAACAGGGGGGGGGAACACTGAAGCTTTCTTT. Its protein product is CASSYSTGGGNTEAFF.